Listed below are T cell receptor beta chains from one sample, sequenced in a study of blood T cell repertoires in COVID-19. Produced via immunoSEQ multiplex PCR; TCRdb's table is partial and in-frame only. Of a few hundred thousand clones in the sample, roughly 81% were seen once. The specimen was PBMCs or T cells enriched from blood (not recorded which). The receptors stem from a woman between 45 and 60 years old who had been exposed to COVID-19. The CDR3 runs from the conserved cysteine through the conserved F or W. Each record gives: clone size, D gene, V gene, J gene, CDR3 DNA, CDR3 protein. A D gene is named only where the DNA matches it firmly. Rows may omit the clone size; those that give it use once, few, many or a size class.

NA	TRBD1	TRBV5-6	TRBJ1-2	TGTGCCAGCAAAAGGGGGCAAATAGATGGCTACACCTTC	CASKRGQIDGYTF
NA	NA	TRBV3-1/TRBV3-2	TRBJ1-1	TGTGCCAGCAGCCAAGGGACGGTAAGGGGGAACACTGAAGCTTTCTTT	CASSQGTVRGNTEAFF
NA	NA	TRBV6-1	TRBJ1-6	TGTGCCAGCAGTGGAAGGGGTGCAAATTCACCCCTCCACTTT	CASSGRGANSPLHF
NA	NA	TRBV4-3	TRBJ2-7	TGCGCCAGCAGCCAAGGAACTGATATCTCCTACGAGCAGTACTTC	CASSQGTDISYEQYF
NA	NA	TRBV7-2	TRBJ1-6	TGTGCCAGCAGCTTAGCTGGGACTGAATATTCACCCCTCCACTTT	CASSLAGTEYSPLHF
NA	NA	TRBV5-1	TRBJ2-3	TGCGCCAGCAGCTTCCGGGGCGGTATCGCGGGACTCACAGATACGCAGTATTTT	CASSFRGGIAGLTDTQYF
NA	NA	TRBV7-3	TRBJ1-1	TGTGCCAGCAGCTATATCCCGGACACTGAAGCTTTCTTT	CASSYIPDTEAFF
once	TRBD2	TRBV5-4	TRBJ2-3	TGTGCCAGCAGCTTGGGAGGCGGCGGGGGAGATACGCAGTATTTT	CASSLGGGGGDTQYF
NA	NA	TRBV12-3/TRBV12-4	TRBJ1-4	TGTGCCAGCAGTTCGGGGGAAAAACTGTTTTTT	CASSSGEKLFF
NA	TRBD1	TRBV2	TRBJ2-7	TGTGCCAGCAGAGGGGACAGGGCAGGCTACGAGCAGTACTTC	CASRGDRAGYEQYF
NA	NA	TRBV15	TRBJ1-6	TGTGCCACCAGCAGTAGGACAGAGAACTCACCCCTCCACTTT	CATSSRTENSPLHF
NA	TRBD1	TRBV2	TRBJ1-1	TGTGCCAGCAGTCGCCGGACAGGGAACACTGAAGCTTTCTTT	CASSRRTGNTEAFF
once	NA	TRBV6-1	TRBJ1-2	TGTGCCAGCAGTGAAGCGGGGAAGGGGGATGGCTACACCTTC	CASSEAGKGDGYTF
NA	TRBD1	TRBV19	TRBJ1-2	TGTGCCAGTAGTATCCGACAGGGGTATGGCTACACCTTC	CASSIRQGYGYTF
NA	TRBD2	TRBV10-1	TRBJ2-1	TGCGCCAGCAGTGATAGCGGGGCCCACAATGAGCAGTTCTTC	CASSDSGAHNEQFF
NA	TRBD2	TRBV9	TRBJ2-3	TGTGCCAGCAGCGTAGGAGCTAGCGGGGTCCTAGATACGCAGTATTTT	CASSVGASGVLDTQYF
once	TRBD1	TRBV13	TRBJ2-1	TGTGCCAGCAGCGCAACCGGGACAGGGAATGAGCAGTTCTTC	CASSATGTGNEQFF
NA	NA	TRBV15	TRBJ2-5	TGTGCCACCAGCAGAGGGGGAGGCGACGGGGCCCCTGGCTTGGCCCAGTACTTC	CATSRGGGDGAPGLAQYF
NA	TRBD1	TRBV2	TRBJ1-2	TGTGCCAGCAGTACCGGGACAGGCCCCGGAAAGGGCTACACCTTC	CASSTGTGPGKGYTF
NA	NA	TRBV6-4	TRBJ1-5	TGTGCCAGCAGTGAAAACAGGCCCTCCCATCAGCCCCAGCATTTT	CASSENRPSHQPQHF
once	NA	TRBV4-1	TRBJ1-5	TGCGCCAGCAGCCCACCTGGTGCCGGGACTGTGAGCAATCAGCCCCAGCATTTT	CASSPPGAGTVSNQPQHF
NA	NA	TRBV11-2	TRBJ2-3	TGTGCCAGCAGCTCCATCGATGTCAGGGCGAGCACAGATACGCAGTATTTT	CASSSIDVRASTDTQYF
NA	TRBD2	TRBV4-1	TRBJ2-4	TGCGCCAGCAGCCCGTGGGCTAGCGGGGGGGCCCGAAACATTCAGTACTTC	CASSPWASGGARNIQYF
many	NA	TRBV7-9	TRBJ2-2	TGTGCCAGCAGCTTGGACAGATGGACCGGGGAGCTGTTTTTT	CASSLDRWTGELFF
NA	TRBD1	TRBV15	TRBJ1-6	TGTGCCACCAGCAGAGGTGCAGAAGGGGGCCCACCCCTCCACTTT	CATSRGAEGGPPLHF
NA	TRBD2	TRBV3-1/TRBV3-2	TRBJ2-5	TGTGCCAGCAGCCAAGGTTGGGGAAAAGGGACCCTCGGTGGGGGGGTCGGAGAGACCCAGTACTTC	CASSQGWGKGTLGGGVGETQYF
NA	NA	TRBV7-9	TRBJ2-6	TGTGCCAGCAGCTCCTTTCCTGGGGCCAACGTCCTGACTTTC	CASSSFPGANVLTF
NA	NA	TRBV5-1	TRBJ1-1	TGCGCCAGCAGCTTGGTCCCGACAGGCCTGAACACTGAAGCTTTCTTT	CASSLVPTGLNTEAFF
NA	NA	TRBV4-1	TRBJ1-1	TGCGCCAGCAGCCCCCTGGCCGTTAACACTGAAGCTTTCTTT	CASSPLAVNTEAFF
NA	TRBD1	TRBV5-4	TRBJ1-1	TGTGCCAGCAGCTTAAAGGGGGCGAACACTGAAGCTTTCTTT	CASSLKGANTEAFF
few	TRBD2	TRBV12-5	TRBJ2-3	TGTGCTAGTGGCCAAGGGGGACTAGCAACAGATACGCAGTATTTT	CASGQGGLATDTQYF
once	NA	TRBV19	TRBJ2-7	TGTGCCAGTAGTCTCTCGGGACTCACCTACGAGCAGTACTTC	CASSLSGLTYEQYF
NA	TRBD2	TRBV7-2	TRBJ2-5	TGTGCCAGCAGCCCCGGGGTAGCGGGGGGGGAGACCCAGTACTTC	CASSPGVAGGETQYF
NA	NA	TRBV27	TRBJ2-7	TGTGCCAGCAGTTTATCTATGTCGAGCTCCTACGAGCAGTACTTC	CASSLSMSSSYEQYF
NA	NA	TRBV5-1	TRBJ2-7	TGCGCCAGCAGCTTGGGAACGTCCAGGGCGAGCTCCTACGAGCAGTACTTC	CASSLGTSRASSYEQYF
NA	NA	TRBV5-5	TRBJ1-2	TGTGCCAGCAGCTTGACTCCGGACAGAAACTATGGCTACACCTTC	CASSLTPDRNYGYTF
NA	NA	TRBV10-3	TRBJ1-3	TGTGCCATCAGTGACTACCGGGACACCTCTGGAAACACCATATATTTT	CAISDYRDTSGNTIYF
NA	TRBD1	TRBV6-5	TRBJ2-7	TGTGCCAGCAGTTACGCAGGGGGCGTACTCGACGAGCAGTACTTC	CASSYAGGVLDEQYF
NA	NA	TRBV19	TRBJ2-3	TGTGCCACCCGCCGAGTCCTTACAGATACGCAGTATTTT	CATRRVLTDTQYF
few	TRBD1	TRBV5-1	TRBJ1-1	TGCGCCAGCAGCCGACAGGGGCCCTCCGCGAACACTGAAGCTTTCTTT	CASSRQGPSANTEAFF
NA	NA	TRBV5-6	TRBJ2-7	TGTGCCAGCAGCTTGGATGCGGGGCGCGCCTACGAGCAGTACTTC	CASSLDAGRAYEQYF
few	TRBD1	TRBV7-6	TRBJ2-1	TGTGCCAGCAGCCCACTAGGGGGCGGACCAACGGATGAGCAGTTCTTC	CASSPLGGGPTDEQFF
few	NA	TRBV19	TRBJ1-4	TGTGCCAGTAGTATCCAGGGGAGTGAAAAACTGTTTTTT	CASSIQGSEKLFF
NA	TRBD1	TRBV9	TRBJ1-2	TGTGCCAGCAGCGCGACAGGGAATTATGGCTACACCTTC	CASSATGNYGYTF
NA	NA	TRBV20-1	TRBJ1-1	TGCAGTGCTAGTGGAGAGGTCACTGAAGCTTTCTTT	CSASGEVTEAFF
NA	NA	TRBV19	TRBJ1-5	TGTGCCAGTAGTATTAACGTACAGATCAATCAGCCCCAGCATTTT	CASSINVQINQPQHF
NA	TRBD1	TRBV5-4	TRBJ2-5	TGTGCCAGCAGCTTTCCGGGACAGGGAGGAGAGACCCAGTACTTC	CASSFPGQGGETQYF
NA	NA	TRBV27	TRBJ2-4	TGTGCCAGCAGTTCAGGCCACCTAGCCAAAAACATTCAGTACTTC	CASSSGHLAKNIQYF
NA	TRBD2	TRBV5-6	TRBJ2-1	TGTGCCAGCAGCTTGGGCGGGGGGGCCCACAATGAGCAGTTCTTC	CASSLGGGAHNEQFF